These T cell receptor beta chains were read from a single sample in a study of T-cell reconstitution after alpha-beta-depleted transplantation in children. TCRdb reprocessed the PCR reads via MiXCR and lists one record per CDR3 protein. The sample carries around 17,000 distinct CDR3 sequences, roughly 5.6% recorded once. Here the sequenced sample was PBMCs, taken before TCRalphabeta/CD19-depleted stem cell transplant. Receptors were obtained from a boy aged 10-17 years with acute lymphoblastic leukemia, due to receive a stem cell transplant. The CDR3 runs from the conserved cysteine through the conserved F or W. The D gene is left open where the match is weak. Clone sizes are given selectively: once, few, many, or a class where the clone is expanded.

D | J | size | V | DNA | CDR3
TRBD1 | TRBJ1-6 | - | TRBV6-5 | TGTGCCAGCAGTCCTACCGGGACAGCTGGAAATTCACCCCTCCACTTT | CASSPTGTAGNSPLHF
TRBD1 | TRBJ1-1 | many | TRBV20-1 | TGCAGTGCTAGAGACGCAGGGGGCGGGAACACTGAAGCTTTCTTT | CSARDAGGGNTEAFF
TRBD2 | TRBJ2-1 | many | TRBV4-3 | TGCGCCAGCAGCCTTAGCGGGGGGTTCTCCTACAATGAGCAGTTCTTC | CASSLSGGFSYNEQFF
- | TRBJ1-1 | many | TRBV12-3/TRBV12-4 | TGTGCCAGCAGTTTAAGACTTCAGAACACTGAAGCTTTCTTT | CASSLRLQNTEAFF
- | TRBJ2-3 | many | TRBV7-3 | TGTGCCAGCAGCTCGCAACGGGACGGGCAGGAGGATACGCAGTATTTT | CASSSQRDGQEDTQYF
- | TRBJ1-5 | many | TRBV3-1 | TGTGCCAGCAGCCCCACGGAGAGGGGAGGCAATCAGCCCCAGCATTTT | CASSPTERGGNQPQHF
- | TRBJ1-5 | many | TRBV14 | TGTGCCAGCAGCCAAGAATCGGGTCAGCCCCAGCATTTT | CASSQESGQPQHF
- | TRBJ2-7 | many | TRBV19 | TGTGCCAGTAGTATAAAGGCGACAAACTCCTACGAGCAGTACTTC | CASSIKATNSYEQYF
- | TRBJ1-6 | many | TRBV12-3/TRBV12-4 | TGTGCCAGCAGTCTCAGAACACATTCACCCCTCCACTTT | CASSLRTHSPLHF
- | TRBJ2-2 | many | TRBV9 | TGTGCCAGCAGCCCCCGGGGCACCGGGGAGCTGTTTTTT | CASSPRGTGELFF
- | TRBJ1-1 | many | TRBV5-1 | TGCGCCAGCAGCCCCCAAGGTCCAGGGTCTACTGAAGCTTTCTTT | CASSPQGPGSTEAFF
TRBD2 | TRBJ2-1 | many | TRBV4-3 | TGCGCCAGCAGCACCCGACTAGCGGGCTCCTACAATGAGCAGTTCTTC | CASSTRLAGSYNEQFF
- | TRBJ1-2 | many | TRBV3-1 | TGTGCCAGCAGCCCCACTATACAGGGTTTTGATGGCTACACCTTC | CASSPTIQGFDGYTF
- | TRBJ1-4 | many | TRBV7-9 | TGTGCCAGCAGCCAGCGGGGGGTCGCTAATGAAAAACTGTTTTTT | CASSQRGVANEKLFF
TRBD1 | TRBJ2-2 | once | TRBV7-8 | TGTGCCAGCAGCGGGGGACAGGGGAACACCGGGGAGCTGTTTTTT | CASSGGQGNTGELFF
- | TRBJ2-7 | many | TRBV7-9 | TGTGCCAGCAGCTTAGGTCGAGCCTACGAGCAGTACTTC | CASSLGRAYEQYF
TRBD1 | TRBJ2-1 | many | TRBV24-1 | TGTGCCACCAGTGACCCAAGGACAGGGGGAAATGAGCAGTTCTTC | CATSDPRTGGNEQFF
- | TRBJ2-2 | many | TRBV19 | TGTGCCAGTTCTCGGACCGGGGAGCTGTTTTTT | CASSRTGELFF
- | TRBJ2-7 | medium-sized | TRBV29-1 | TGCAGCGTTGTGGACAACTACGAGCAGTACTTC | CSVVDNYEQYF
- | TRBJ1-2 | many | TRBV3-1 | TGTGCCAGCAGCCGCCTCAGTGAAGCTGGCTACACCTTC | CASSRLSEAGYTF
TRBD2 | TRBJ2-7 | few | TRBV27 | TGTGCCAGCAGTGACGGGGGGTTCCACGAGCAGTACTTC | CASSDGGFHEQYF
TRBD2 | TRBJ2-4 | many | TRBV6-1 | TGTGCCAGCAGTCCTAGCGGACTAGCCAAAAACATTCAGTACTTC | CASSPSGLAKNIQYF
TRBD1 | TRBJ2-7 | many | TRBV28 | TGTGCCAGCAGCCGGGGACAGAGTTACGAGCAGTACTTC | CASSRGQSYEQYF
- | TRBJ2-7 | many | TRBV15 | TGTGCCACCAGCAGTCGAGGGGCTCGTGAGCAGTACTTC | CATSSRGAREQYF
- | TRBJ2-1 | many | TRBV13 | TGTGCCAGCAGCTCGCTTTTAACGGGTCCGCAGTTCTTC | CASSSLLTGPQFF
- | TRBJ2-3 | many | TRBV30 | TGTGCCTGGAGTGGGGTGGGGCTTCCCACTAGCACAGATACGCAGTATTTT | CAWSGVGLPTSTDTQYF
TRBD1 | TRBJ1-2 | many | TRBV7-2 | TGTGCCAGCAGTTCCACAGGGGCCGCAGCGGGTGGCTACACCTTC | CASSSTGAAAGGYTF
- | TRBJ1-4 | many | TRBV7-2 | TGTGCCAGCAGTCCTAACGTCTTAGGGTCAAAACTGTTTTTT | CASSPNVLGSKLFF
TRBD1 | TRBJ1-6 | many | TRBV6-5 | TGTGCCAGCAGTTACTCGTGGACAGGGAGTTCACCCCTCCACTTT | CASSYSWTGSSPLHF
- | TRBJ2-7 | medium-sized | TRBV6-2/TRBV6-3 | TGTGCCAGCAGTCAAGGGAGCTACGAGCAGTACTTC | CASSQGSYEQYF
- | TRBJ1-2 | many | TRBV7-2 | TGTGCCAGCAGCTTAACCAGAATTTCTAACTATGGCTACACCTTC | CASSLTRISNYGYTF
- | TRBJ1-1 | many | TRBV10-3 | TGTGCCATCAGGGCCACAGAAGGGGCTGAAGCTTTCTTT | CAIRATEGAEAFF
TRBD1 | TRBJ2-3 | many | TRBV6-2/TRBV6-3 | TGTGCCAGCAGTGGACAGGGGAGCACAGATACGCAGTATTTT | CASSGQGSTDTQYF
TRBD2 | TRBJ2-1 | medium-sized | TRBV4-2 | TGTGCCAGCAGCCAAGATTTTGCTAGCGGGATTAATGAGCAGTTCTTC | CASSQDFASGINEQFF
TRBD1 | TRBJ2-7 | many | TRBV11-2 | TGTGCCAGCAGCCTGATAAGGGACAGCTCGTACGAGCAGTACTTC | CASSLIRDSSYEQYF
- | TRBJ1-2 | many | TRBV7-9 | TGTGCCAGCAGCTTAGCGGCAGAGAACTATGGCTACACCTTC | CASSLAAENYGYTF
- | TRBJ2-6 | many | TRBV11-2 | TGTGGAAATGGGGGCAGGGATATCTCTGGGGCCAACGTCCTGACTTTC | CGNGGRDISGANVLTF
TRBD1 | TRBJ2-1 | medium-sized | TRBV5-1 | TGCGCCAGCAGCTTAGGACAGGGGATCCATGAGCAGTTCTTC | CASSLGQGIHEQFF
TRBD2 | TRBJ2-3 | - | TRBV28 | TGTGCCAGCAGCCCCCCGGCGGCGGGAGGGTCGGAGCCGCAGTATTTT | CASSPPAAGGSEPQYF
- | TRBJ2-5 | many | TRBV11-3 | TGTGCCAGCAGCTATAGCTCCCAAGAGACCCAGTACTTC | CASSYSSQETQYF
- | TRBJ2-3 | many | TRBV7-9 | TGTGCCAGCAGCCAGACAGGCTTTGATACGCAGTATTTT | CASSQTGFDTQYF
TRBD2 | TRBJ2-7 | many | TRBV10-3 | TGTGCCATCAGGATGACTAGCGGGAGTTACGAGCAGTACTTC | CAIRMTSGSYEQYF
TRBD2 | TRBJ2-1 | many | TRBV20-1 | TGCAGTGCTAGAGGTCTGATAAGAGCGGGGGGCAGGTACAATGAGCAGTTCTTC | CSARGLIRAGGRYNEQFF
- | TRBJ1-1 | many | TRBV6-6 | TGTGCCAGCAGCCACTTGGGTTTGAACACTGAAGCTTTCTTT | CASSHLGLNTEAFF
- | TRBJ1-1 | medium-sized | TRBV7-2 | TGTGCCAGCAGCTTAGGAAAATACCCAATGAACACTGAAGCTTTCTTT | CASSLGKYPMNTEAFF
TRBD1 | TRBJ2-7 | many | TRBV7-3 | TGTGCCAGCAGCTCATCCCGGGACAGCTACGAGCAGTACTTC | CASSSSRDSYEQYF
- | TRBJ1-2 | many | TRBV6-5 | TGTGCCAGCAGTTACTTCTCTCGGGAGAGGGACGGCTACACCTTC | CASSYFSRERDGYTF
- | TRBJ2-1 | medium-sized | TRBV12-3/TRBV12-4 | TGTGCCAGCAACAGCCTATTGACCTCTACGTACAATGAGCAGTTCTTC | CASNSLLTSTYNEQFF
- | TRBJ2-2 | many | TRBV24-1 | TGTGCCACCAAAAGCTCCAGCACCGCGAACACCGGGGAGCTGTTTTTT | CATKSSSTANTGELFF
- | TRBJ2-1 | many | TRBV12-3/TRBV12-4 | TGTGCCAGCAGTTCAACAGGCCGCTCCTACAATGAGCAGTTCTTC | CASSSTGRSYNEQFF
TRBD2 | TRBJ2-7 | many | TRBV5-1 | TGCGCCAGCAGCTTTGGCGGGGGGCGGTTCAACGAGCAGTACTTC | CASSFGGGRFNEQYF
- | TRBJ2-7 | medium-sized | TRBV28 | TGTGCCAGCAGTTTTTCTATTTCGGGGCTCCCCTACGAGCAGTACTTC | CASSFSISGLPYEQYF